This T cell receptor (beta chain) derives from a study of T cell responses to AZD1222 COVID-19 vaccine. Study-wide findings and caveats: Spike-specific TCR breadth rose after two AZD1222 doses, and depth rose as well. Every sample of the repertoires postdated the peak T cell response. Unmutated variant regions reportedly attract nearly half of all spike-specific TCRs.

With regard to this clone: Its antigen is undetermined.

Some clones are missing from TCRdb's copy, which holds only in-frame ones; the method was immunoSEQ multiplex PCR. The sample consists of about 150,000 clones, around 85% of them appearing once. CDR3 length equals 14 residues. The germline CDR1 and CDR2 sequences are SGHTS and YDEGEE. V gave up 2 bases and J gave up 5 bases, with 13 bases separating them. This chain links TRBV5-8 with TRBJ1-1; D may be TRBD1 (5 bases). Material: peripheral blood, obtained after recovery from COVID-19. The sequence was obtained from an adult who had recovered from COVID-19. The CDR3 is CASSFWRGRTEAFF. The CDR3 nucleotides read TGTGCCAGCAGCTTTTGGAGGGGTCGAACTGAAGCTTTCTTT.